This note documents a single TCR beta chain sequence. Its antigen is unidentified. Germline V CDR1 and CDR2: MDHEN, SYDVKM. V was pared by 5 bases and J by 0 bases, with 34 bases between. The length of the CDR3 is 23 residues. The sample comes from a study of molecular identifiers for immune sequencing clone quantification. MiXCR was run by TCRdb on the PCR reads, yielding one entry per CDR3 protein. The sample consists of around 460,000 distinct CDR3 sequences, about a fifth of them appearing once. Regarding the study as a whole: Detecting spiked Jurkat TCR RNA from one cell among approximately 1 million naive cells was reportedly possible.

Sorted inputs of about 17,000 to 1,100,000 cells, with 10%, 30% or 50% RNA, yielded naive CD8 libraries. Source material: naive CD8+ T cells from blood, with Jurkat cell RNA spiked in. Subset given: FACS-sorted CD8+CD4-CCR7+CD45RA+ naive T cells. The V call is TRBV28, the J call TRBJ1-4; the D gene is possibly TRBD1 (6 bases). This receptor was identified in a human donor in good health. Some libraries in this study had Jurkat cell RNA spiked in. CDR3 coding DNA: TGTGCCAGCAGTCGACCTAACACGCCCTACAGGGTAACGGACCCAACAACTAATGAAAAACTGTTTTTT. It encodes CASSRPNTPYRVTDPTTNEKLFF.